This T cell receptor (beta chain) was identified in a study of T cell responses to AZD1222 COVID-19 vaccine (dated by TCRdb to about 2021). Context from the whole study: AZD1222 recipients with second doses at about 4 weeks or about 12 weeks were pooled, because spike-specific TCR depth and breadth did not differ between schedules. Trial participants were enrolled into age subgroups of 18-55, 56-69 and 70-plus years, which contained about 150, 28 and 57 TCR-sequenced participants, respectively. TCR sequencing covered more than 230 trial participants: nearly 210 given two doses of AZD1222 and approximately 26 given two doses of MenACWY control vaccine. General study outcomes and caveats: A significant rise in spike-specific TCR breadth and depth was observed after two AZD1222 doses relative to day 0 and relative to MenACWY recipients. Conclusions about previously exposed vaccinees are limited because only a handful of AZD1222 recipients were SARS-CoV-2 seropositive at baseline. The vaccine-associated CD4 TCRs covered the entire spike protein, and the dominant responses fell in regions 160-218 and 743-854. In the small 56-69-year group, the increase in depth fell short of significance, most likely because of low power. Nearly half of unique spike-specific TCRs reportedly recognized epitopes outside regions mutated in the B.1.351 and B.1.1.7 variants. No day 14 peak-response samples were available, so repertoires were characterized only after the peak T cell response. Most participants were white British and females outnumbered males, and the authors suggested that clonal diversity may have been underestimated.

The time point label for this specimen denotes: baseline before first vaccination. Vaccinee samples were obtained from the UK trials COV001 and COV002, which included a single-blind randomized controlled phase 2/3 trial of AZD1222 (ChAdOx1 nCoV-19) in healthy adults. For TCRbeta chain sequencing, PBMC samples were collected from trial participants at day 0 and at day 28 after the second dose. The CDR3 numbers 15 residues from cysteine through phenylalanine. Just CDR3 DNA is preserved here, 45 bases in frame from base 1. V is shortened by 5 bases, J by 0 bases, and the region joining them spans 13 bases. The germline V gene gives CDR1 as SNHLY and CDR2 as FYNNEI. The CDR3 regions of human TCRbeta chains were analyzed by immunosequencing. The authors' analysis ran thus. TCRs in the repertoires were compared against a reference library of SARS-CoV-2-specific TCRs that had been generated with the MIRA antigen-specificity platform. Breadth was defined as the fraction of unique TCRs that were SARS-CoV-2-associated, and depth was defined as the fraction of total T cells that were SARS-CoV-2-associated. Using the MIRA data, each spike-specific TCR was assigned both to the spike region to which the TCR was reactive and to a CD4 or CD8 class. Log10-transformed breadth and depth values were compared by one-way ANOVA with Sidak's multiple comparisons tests. TCRdb mirrors the immuneACCESS table, restricted to in-frame sequences. Some clones are absent from its copies; in checked studies, under half trace to an unresolved V gene, and the reason for the others is unknown. V, J and clone size are those of that table, while D and trimming were read from the DNA. Here the sample has about 130,000 clones; approximately 90% occur a single time. The ten largest clones capture less than 9% of the sample.

To note about this clone: This clone's antigen is unknown. No quality values exist for individual bases; no much larger clone is one base distant.

Sequenced here: peripheral blood, sampled on day 0 of AZD1222 vaccination. This receptor was identified in an adult in good health. The chain is made from TRBV2 and TRBJ1-2; TRBD1 could be the D gene, as 5 bases match. The DNA sequence reads TGTGCCAGCAGTCCGGGGCTAGGGGCTAACTATGGCTACACCTTC. The resulting protein is CASSPGLGANYGYTF.